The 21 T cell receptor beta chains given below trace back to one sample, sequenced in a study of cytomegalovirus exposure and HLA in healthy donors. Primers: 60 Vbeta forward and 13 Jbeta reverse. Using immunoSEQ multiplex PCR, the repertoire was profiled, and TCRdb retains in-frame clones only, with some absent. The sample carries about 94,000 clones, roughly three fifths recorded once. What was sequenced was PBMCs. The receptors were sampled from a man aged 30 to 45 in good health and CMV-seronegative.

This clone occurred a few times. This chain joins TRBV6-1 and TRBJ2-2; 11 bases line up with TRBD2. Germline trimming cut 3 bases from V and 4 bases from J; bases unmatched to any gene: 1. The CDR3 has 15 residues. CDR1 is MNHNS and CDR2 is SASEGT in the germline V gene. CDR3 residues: CASSDTSGSTGELFF. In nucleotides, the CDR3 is TGTGCCAGCAGTGACACTAGCGGGAGCACCGGGGAGCTGTTTTTT.

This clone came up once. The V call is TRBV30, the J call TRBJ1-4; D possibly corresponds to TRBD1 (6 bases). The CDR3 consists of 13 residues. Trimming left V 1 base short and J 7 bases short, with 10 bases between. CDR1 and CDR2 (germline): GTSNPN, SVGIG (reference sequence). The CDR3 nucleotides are TGTGCCTGGAGTGGGGGACATCGTGAAAAACTGTTTTTT. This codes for CAWSGGHREKLFF.

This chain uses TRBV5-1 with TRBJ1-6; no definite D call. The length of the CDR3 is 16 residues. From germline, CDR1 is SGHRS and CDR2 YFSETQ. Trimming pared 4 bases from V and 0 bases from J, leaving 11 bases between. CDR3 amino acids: CASSLTPSSYNSPLHF. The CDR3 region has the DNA TGCGCCAGCAGCCTAACACCTAGCTCCTATAATTCACCCCTCCACTTT.

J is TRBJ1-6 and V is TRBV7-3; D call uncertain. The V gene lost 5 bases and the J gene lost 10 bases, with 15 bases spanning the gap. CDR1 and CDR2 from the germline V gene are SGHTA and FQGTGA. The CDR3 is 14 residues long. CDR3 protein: CASSPELAGSPLHF. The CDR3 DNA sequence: TGTGCCAGCAGCCCTGAACTTGCGGGGTCACCCCTCCACTTT.

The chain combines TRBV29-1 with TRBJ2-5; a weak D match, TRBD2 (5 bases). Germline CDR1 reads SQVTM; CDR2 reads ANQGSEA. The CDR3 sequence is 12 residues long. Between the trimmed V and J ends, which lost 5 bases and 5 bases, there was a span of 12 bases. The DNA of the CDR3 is TGCAGCGTTCGAGAGGGCCTGGAGACCCAGTACTTC. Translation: CSVREGLETQYF.

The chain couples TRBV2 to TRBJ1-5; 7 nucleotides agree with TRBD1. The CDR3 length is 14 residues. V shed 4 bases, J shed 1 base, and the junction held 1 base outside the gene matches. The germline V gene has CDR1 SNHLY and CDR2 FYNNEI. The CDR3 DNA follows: TGTGCCAGCAGTGGGGGACAGAGCAATCAGCCCCAGCATTTT. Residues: CASSGGQSNQPQHF. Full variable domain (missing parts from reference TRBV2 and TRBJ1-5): EPEVTQTPSHQVTQMGQEVILRCVPISNHLYFYWYRQILGQKVEFLVSFYNNEISEKSEIFDDQFSVERPDGSNFTLKIRSTKLEDSAMYFCASSGGQSNQPQHFGDGTRLSIL.

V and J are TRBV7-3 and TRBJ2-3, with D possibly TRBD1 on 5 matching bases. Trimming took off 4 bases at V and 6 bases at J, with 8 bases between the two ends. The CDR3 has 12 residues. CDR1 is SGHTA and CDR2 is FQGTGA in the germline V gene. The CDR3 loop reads CASSSAGDTQYF. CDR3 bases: TGTGCCAGCAGCTCCGCAGGGGATACGCAGTATTTT. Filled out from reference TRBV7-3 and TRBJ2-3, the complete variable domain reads GAGVSQTPSNKVTEKGKYVELRCDPISGHTALYWYRQSLGQGPEFLIYFQGTGAADDSGLPNDRFFAVRPEGSVSTLKIQRTERGDSAVYLCASSSAGDTQYFGPGTRLTVL.

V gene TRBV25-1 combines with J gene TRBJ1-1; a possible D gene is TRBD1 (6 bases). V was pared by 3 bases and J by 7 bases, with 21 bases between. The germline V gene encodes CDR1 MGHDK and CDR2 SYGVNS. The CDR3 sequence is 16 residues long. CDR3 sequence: CASSELQGSHAFEAFF. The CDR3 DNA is TGTGCCAGCAGTGAGCTTCAGGGGTCTCATGCCTTTGAAGCTTTCTTT.

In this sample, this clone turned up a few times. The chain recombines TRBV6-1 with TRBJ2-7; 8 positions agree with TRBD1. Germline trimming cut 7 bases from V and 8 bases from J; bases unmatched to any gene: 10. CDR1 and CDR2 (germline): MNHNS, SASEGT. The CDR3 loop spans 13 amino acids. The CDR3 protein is CASTPGQVGKQYF. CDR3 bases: TGTGCCAGCACCCCGGGACAGGTAGGCAAGCAGTACTTC.

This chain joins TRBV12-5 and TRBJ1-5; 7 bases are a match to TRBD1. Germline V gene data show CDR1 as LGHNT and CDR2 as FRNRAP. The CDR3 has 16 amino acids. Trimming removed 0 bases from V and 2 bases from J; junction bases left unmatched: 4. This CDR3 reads CASGLVLGTGNQPQHF. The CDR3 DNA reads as TGTGCTAGTGGTTTGGTACTCGGGACAGGCAATCAGCCCCAGCATTTT. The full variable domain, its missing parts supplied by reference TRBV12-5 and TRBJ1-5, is DARVTQTPRHKVTEMGQEVTMRCQPILGHNTVFWYRQTMMQGLELLAYFRNRAPLDDSGMPKDRFSAEMPDATLATLKIQPSEPRDSAVYFCASGLVLGTGNQPQHFGDGTRLSIL.

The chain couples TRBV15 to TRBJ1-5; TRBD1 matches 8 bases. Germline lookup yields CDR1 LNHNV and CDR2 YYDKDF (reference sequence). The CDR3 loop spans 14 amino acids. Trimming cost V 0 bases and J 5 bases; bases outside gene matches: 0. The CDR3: CATSRDRGHQPQHF. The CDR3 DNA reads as TGTGCCACCAGCAGAGACAGGGGGCATCAGCCCCAGCATTTT.

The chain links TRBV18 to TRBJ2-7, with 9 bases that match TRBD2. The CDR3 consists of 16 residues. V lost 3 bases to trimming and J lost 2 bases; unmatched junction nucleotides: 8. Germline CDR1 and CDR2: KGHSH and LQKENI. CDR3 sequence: CASSPSTSGLTYEQYF. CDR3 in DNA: TGTGCCAGCTCACCGTCGACTAGCGGCCTAACCTACGAGCAGTACTTC.

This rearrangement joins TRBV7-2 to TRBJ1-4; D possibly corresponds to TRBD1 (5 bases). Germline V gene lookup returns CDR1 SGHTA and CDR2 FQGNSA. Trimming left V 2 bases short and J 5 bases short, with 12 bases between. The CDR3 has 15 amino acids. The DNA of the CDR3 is TGTGCCAGCAGCTTAAGTATCAGGGTCAATGAAAAACTGTTTTTT. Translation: CASSLSIRVNEKLFF.

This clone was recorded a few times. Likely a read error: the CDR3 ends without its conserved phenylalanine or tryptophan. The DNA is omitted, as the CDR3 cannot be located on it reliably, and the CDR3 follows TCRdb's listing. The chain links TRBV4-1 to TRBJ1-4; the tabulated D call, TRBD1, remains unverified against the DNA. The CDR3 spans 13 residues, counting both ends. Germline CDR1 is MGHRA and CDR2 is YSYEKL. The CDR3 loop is CASSQPLDRGVVY.

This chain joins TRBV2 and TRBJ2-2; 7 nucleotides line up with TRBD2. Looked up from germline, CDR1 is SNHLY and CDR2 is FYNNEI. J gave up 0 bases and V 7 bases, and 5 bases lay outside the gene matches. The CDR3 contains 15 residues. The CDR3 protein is CASIWGTTNTGELFF. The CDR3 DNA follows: TGTGCCAGCATATGGGGGACTACGAACACCGGGGAGCTGTTTTTT.

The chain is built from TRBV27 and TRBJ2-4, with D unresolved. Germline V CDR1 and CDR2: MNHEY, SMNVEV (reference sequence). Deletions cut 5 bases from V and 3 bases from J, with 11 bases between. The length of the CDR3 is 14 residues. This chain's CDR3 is CASSSLRYKNIQYF. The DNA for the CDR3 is TGTGCCAGCAGTAGCCTCAGGTACAAAAACATTCAGTACTTC.

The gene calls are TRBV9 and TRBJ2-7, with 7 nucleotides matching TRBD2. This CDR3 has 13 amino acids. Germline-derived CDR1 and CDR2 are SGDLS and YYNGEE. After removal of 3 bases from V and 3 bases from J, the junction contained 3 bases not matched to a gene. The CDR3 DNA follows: TGTGCCAGCAGCGGGGGGGGGAGCTACGAGCAGTACTTC. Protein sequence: CASSGGGSYEQYF.

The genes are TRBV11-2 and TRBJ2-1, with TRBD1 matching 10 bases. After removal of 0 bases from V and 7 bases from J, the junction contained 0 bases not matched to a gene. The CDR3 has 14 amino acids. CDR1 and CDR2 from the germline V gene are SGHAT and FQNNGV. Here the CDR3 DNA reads TGTGCCAGCAGCTTAGAGGACAGGGGGAATGAGCAGTTCTTC. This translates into CASSLEDRGNEQFF.

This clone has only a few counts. The CDR3 loop reads CASSLSLREGTETQYF. The CDR3 region has the DNA TGTGCCAGCAGTTTATCACTGCGGGAGGGCACGGAGACCCAGTACTTC. The V and J genes are TRBV27 and TRBJ2-5, with 9 bases aligning to TRBD2. The V and J ends lost 0 bases and 5 bases, in that order; junction bases with no gene match: 7. CDR1 and CDR2 (germline): MNHEY, SMNVEV (reference sequence). This CDR3 region has 16 residues.

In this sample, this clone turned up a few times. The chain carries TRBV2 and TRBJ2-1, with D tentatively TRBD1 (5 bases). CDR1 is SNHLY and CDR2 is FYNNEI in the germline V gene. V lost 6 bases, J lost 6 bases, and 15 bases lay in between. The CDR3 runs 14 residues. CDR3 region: CASRADSPFNEQFF. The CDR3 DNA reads TGTGCCAGCAGGGCCGACAGCCCCTTCAATGAGCAGTTCTTC.

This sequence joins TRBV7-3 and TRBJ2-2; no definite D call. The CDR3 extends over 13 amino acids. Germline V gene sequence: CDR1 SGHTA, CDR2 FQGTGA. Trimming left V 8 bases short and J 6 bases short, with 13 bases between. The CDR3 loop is CASGSRPPGELFF. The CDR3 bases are TGTGCCAGCGGATCTAGACCTCCCGGGGAGCTGTTTTTT.